The clone carrying this T cell receptor beta chain was recorded a few times. Here immunoSEQ multiplex PCR was the method, and the copy in TCRdb shows in-frame clones only, minus some. The sample contains 45,000 or so clones, 73% of which appear only once. The V gene's germline CDR1 is MNHNS and CDR2 SASEGT. The CDR3 length is 18 residues. J lost 3 bases, V lost 2 bases, and 14 bases had no gene match. This specimen comes from a study of radiotherapy plus CTLA-4 blockade in lung cancer. Sequenced here: peripheral blood, sampled from a patient treated with radiotherapy plus ipilimumab. The sequence was collected from a human donor with non-small cell lung cancer who had a complete response to radiotherapy plus ipilimumab. The chain uses TRBV6-1 and TRBJ2-5; TRBD2 matches at 8 bases. CDR3 residues: CASSELVGGARGKETQYF. The CDR3 DNA is TGTGCCAGCAGTGAACTAGTCGGGGGGGCCCGGGGGAAAGAGACCCAGTACTTC.